What follows describes a single TCR beta chain. Its specificity is not known. Other DNA sequences in this sample translate to the same CDR3. The data derive from a study of shared clonotypes between healthy human individuals. V was trimmed by 0 bases and J by 5 bases, leaving 8 bases between them. Germline CDR1 SGHNT, CDR2 YYREEE (reference sequence). This CDR3 comprises 13 residues. The study, taken as a whole, reports: Read depth was anticipated to influence clonotype sharing among donors. Sampling covered blood only; tissue repertoires likely differ.

Positively selected for CCR7, the CD45RO-negative cells used as naive CD8 cells excluded terminally differentiated effector memory CD45RA+ cells. Tens of thousands of T cell genomes (approximately 0.2 ug DNA) went into each sorted-subset replicate. TCRdb keeps only in-frame clones here, not all; method: immunoSEQ multiplex PCR. The sample includes 550,000 to 650,000 clones, 95% to 96% seen only once; the top ten take about 0.11%. The genes are TRBV5-4 and TRBJ2-5, with a weak D call TRBD2 (5 bases). The sequencing sample was made of naive CD8+ T cells sorted from blood. The clonotype originates from a woman aged 30 to 39 in good health. The CDR3 loop is CASSLEREETQYF. CDR3 DNA: TGTGCCAGCAGCTTGGAAAGGGAGGAGACCCAGTACTTC.